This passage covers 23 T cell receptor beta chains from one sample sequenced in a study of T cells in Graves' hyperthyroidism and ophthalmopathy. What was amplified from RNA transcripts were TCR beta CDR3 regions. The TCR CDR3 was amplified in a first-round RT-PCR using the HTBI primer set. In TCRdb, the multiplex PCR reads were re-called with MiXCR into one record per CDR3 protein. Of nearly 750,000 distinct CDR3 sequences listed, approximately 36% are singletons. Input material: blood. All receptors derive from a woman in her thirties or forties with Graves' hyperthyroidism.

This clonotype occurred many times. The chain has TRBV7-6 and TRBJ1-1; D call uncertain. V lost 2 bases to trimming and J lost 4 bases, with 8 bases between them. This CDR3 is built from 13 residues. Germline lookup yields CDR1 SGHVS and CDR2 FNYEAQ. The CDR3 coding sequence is TGTGCCAGCAGCTTATATGGCGCCACTGAAGCTTTCTTT. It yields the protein CASSLYGATEAFF.

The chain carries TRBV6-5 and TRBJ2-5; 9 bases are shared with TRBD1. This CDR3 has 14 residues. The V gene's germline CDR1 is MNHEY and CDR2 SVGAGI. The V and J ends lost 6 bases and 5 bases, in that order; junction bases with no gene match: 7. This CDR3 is CASSDDRGMETQYF. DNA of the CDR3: TGTGCCAGCAGCGACGACAGGGGGATGGAGACCCAGTACTTC.

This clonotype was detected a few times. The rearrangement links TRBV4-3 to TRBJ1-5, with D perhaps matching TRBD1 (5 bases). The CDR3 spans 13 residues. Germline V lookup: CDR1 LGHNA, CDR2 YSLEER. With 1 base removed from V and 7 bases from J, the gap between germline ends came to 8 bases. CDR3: CASSQAGGQPQHF. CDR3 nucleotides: TGCGCCAGCAGCCAAGCTGGGGGGCAGCCCCAGCATTTT.

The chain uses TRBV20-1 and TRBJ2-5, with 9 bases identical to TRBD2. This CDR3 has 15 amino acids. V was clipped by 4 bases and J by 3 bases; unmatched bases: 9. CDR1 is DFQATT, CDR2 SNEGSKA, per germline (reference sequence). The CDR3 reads CSAMGLAGIKETQYF. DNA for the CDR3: TGCAGTGCTATGGGGCTAGCGGGGATTAAAGAGACCCAGTACTTC.

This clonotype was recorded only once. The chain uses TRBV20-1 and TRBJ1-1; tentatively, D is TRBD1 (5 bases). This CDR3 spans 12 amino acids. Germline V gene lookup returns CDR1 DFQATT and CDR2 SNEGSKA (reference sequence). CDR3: CSWDGMNTEAFF. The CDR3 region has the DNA TGCAGCTGGGACGGTATGAACACTGAAGCTTTCTTT.

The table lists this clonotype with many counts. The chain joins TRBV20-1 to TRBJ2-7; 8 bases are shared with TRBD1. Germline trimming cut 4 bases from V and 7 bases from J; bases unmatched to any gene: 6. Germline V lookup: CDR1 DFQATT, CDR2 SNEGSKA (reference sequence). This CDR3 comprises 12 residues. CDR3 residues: CSAMDRVDEQYF. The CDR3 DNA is TGCAGTGCTATGGACAGGGTTGATGAGCAGTACTTC.

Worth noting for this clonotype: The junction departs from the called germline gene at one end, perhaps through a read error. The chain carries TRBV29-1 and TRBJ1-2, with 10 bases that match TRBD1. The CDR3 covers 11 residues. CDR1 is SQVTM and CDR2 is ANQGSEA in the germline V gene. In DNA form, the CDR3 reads TGCACCGTTGGGACAGGGGAAGGCTACACCTTC. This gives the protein CTVGTGEGYTF.

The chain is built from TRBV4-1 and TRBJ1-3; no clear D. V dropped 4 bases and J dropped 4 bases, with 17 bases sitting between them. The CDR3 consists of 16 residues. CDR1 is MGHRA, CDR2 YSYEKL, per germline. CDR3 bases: TGCGCCAGCAGCCTCAAGGAGGATCCTGGAGGAAACACCATATATTTT. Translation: CASSLKEDPGGNTIYF.

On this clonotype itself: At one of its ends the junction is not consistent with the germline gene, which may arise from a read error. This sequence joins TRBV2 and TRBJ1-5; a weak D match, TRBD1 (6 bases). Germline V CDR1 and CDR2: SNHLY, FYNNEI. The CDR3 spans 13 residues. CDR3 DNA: TGTGTCAGCAAAACAGGGAACAATCAGCCCCAGCATTTT. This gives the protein CVSKTGNNQPQHF.

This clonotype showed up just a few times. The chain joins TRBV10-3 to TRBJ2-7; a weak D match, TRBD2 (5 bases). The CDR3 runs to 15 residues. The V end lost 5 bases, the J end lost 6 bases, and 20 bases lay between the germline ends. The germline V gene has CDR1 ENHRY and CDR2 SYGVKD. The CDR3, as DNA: TGTGCCATCAGTCAAGAGGACCGGACTTGGAGCGAGCAGTACTTC. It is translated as CAISQEDRTWSEQYF.

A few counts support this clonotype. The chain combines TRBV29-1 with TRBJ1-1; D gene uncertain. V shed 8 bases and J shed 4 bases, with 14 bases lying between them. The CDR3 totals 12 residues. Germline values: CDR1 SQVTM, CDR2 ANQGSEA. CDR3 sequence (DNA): TGCAGCAGTGGGTACAGAGGCACTGAAGCTTTCTTT. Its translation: CSSGYRGTEAFF.

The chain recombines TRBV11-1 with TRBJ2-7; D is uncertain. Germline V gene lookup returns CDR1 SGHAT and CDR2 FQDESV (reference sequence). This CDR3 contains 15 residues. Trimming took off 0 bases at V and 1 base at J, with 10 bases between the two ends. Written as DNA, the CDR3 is TGTGCCAGCAGCTTAGCCCCGGCGCCTTCCTACGAGCAGTACTTC. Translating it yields CASSLAPAPSYEQYF.

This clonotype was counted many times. Written as DNA, the CDR3 is TGTGCCAGTAGTATACACGGGCAAGGGGCCAACGTCCTGACTTTC. Amino acid sequence: CASSIHGQGANVLTF. The chain is built from TRBV19 and TRBJ2-6; no clear D gene. Trimming shortened V by 2 bases and J by 4 bases, and 9 bases separated the two germline ends. Germline assignment: CDR1 LNHDA and CDR2 SQIVND (reference sequence). The CDR3 spans 15 residues.

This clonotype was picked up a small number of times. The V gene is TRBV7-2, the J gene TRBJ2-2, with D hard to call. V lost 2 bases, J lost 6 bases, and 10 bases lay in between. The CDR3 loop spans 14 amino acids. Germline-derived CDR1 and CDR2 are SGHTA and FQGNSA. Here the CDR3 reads CASSLSERAGELFF. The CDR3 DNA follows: TGTGCCAGCAGCTTAAGCGAGCGCGCCGGGGAGCTGTTTTTT.

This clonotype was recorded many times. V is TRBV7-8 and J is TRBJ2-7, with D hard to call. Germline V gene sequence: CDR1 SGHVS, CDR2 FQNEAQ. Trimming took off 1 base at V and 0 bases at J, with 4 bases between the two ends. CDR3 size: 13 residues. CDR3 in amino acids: CASSLGYSYEQYF. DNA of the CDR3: TGTGCCAGCAGCTTAGGTTACTCCTACGAGCAGTACTTC.

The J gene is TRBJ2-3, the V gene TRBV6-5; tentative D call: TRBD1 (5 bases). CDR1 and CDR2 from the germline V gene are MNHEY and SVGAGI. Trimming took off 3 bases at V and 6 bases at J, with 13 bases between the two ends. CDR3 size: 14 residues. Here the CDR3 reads CASSYPTGRDTQYF. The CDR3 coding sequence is TGTGCCAGCAGTTATCCCACAGGTCGGGATACGCAGTATTTT.

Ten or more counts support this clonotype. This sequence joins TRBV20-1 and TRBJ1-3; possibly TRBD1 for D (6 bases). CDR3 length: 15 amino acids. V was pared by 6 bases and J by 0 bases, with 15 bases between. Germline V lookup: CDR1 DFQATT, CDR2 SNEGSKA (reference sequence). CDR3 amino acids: CSATDDRNSGNTIYF. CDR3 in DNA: TGCAGTGCGACAGACGACAGGAACTCTGGAAACACCATATATTTT.

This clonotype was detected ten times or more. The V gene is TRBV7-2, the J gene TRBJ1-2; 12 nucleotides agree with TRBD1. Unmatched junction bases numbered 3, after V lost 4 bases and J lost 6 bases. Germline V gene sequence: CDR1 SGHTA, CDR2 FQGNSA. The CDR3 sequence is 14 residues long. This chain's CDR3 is CASSSGQGADGYTF. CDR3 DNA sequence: TGTGCCAGCAGCTCGGGACAGGGGGCAGATGGCTACACCTTC.

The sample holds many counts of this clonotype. The CDR3 nucleotides read TGTGCCAGCAGCCCCCCGTTTCCCGCCGGGGAGCTGTTTTTT. This sequence encodes CASSPPFPAGELFF. The rearrangement joins TRBV7-9 to TRBJ2-2; unclear D gene. The CDR3 loop spans 14 amino acids. Germline CDR1 is SEHNR and CDR2 is FQNEAQ (reference sequence). Between the trimmed V and J ends, which lost 5 bases and 6 bases, there was a span of 13 bases.

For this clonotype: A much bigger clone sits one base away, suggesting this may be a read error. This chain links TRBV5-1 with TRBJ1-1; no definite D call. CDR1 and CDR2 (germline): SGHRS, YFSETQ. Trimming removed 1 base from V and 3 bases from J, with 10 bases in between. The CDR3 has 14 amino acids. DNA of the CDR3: TGCGCCAGCAGCTTGTACGGGCTTGACACTGAAGCTTTCTTT. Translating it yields CASSLYGLDTEAFF.

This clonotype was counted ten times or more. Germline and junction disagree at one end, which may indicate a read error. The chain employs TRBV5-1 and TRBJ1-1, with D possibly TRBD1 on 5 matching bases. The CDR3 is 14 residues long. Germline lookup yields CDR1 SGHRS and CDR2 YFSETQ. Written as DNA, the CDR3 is TGTGCCAGCAGCTTGGGGCAGGTGAACACTGAAGCTTTCTTT. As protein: CASSLGQVNTEAFF.

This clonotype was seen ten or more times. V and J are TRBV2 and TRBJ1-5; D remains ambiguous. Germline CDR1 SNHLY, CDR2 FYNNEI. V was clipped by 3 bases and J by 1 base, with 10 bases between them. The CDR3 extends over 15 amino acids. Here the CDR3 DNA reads TGTGCCAGCAGTGAGAGTGACGGCAGCAATCAGCCCCAGCATTTT. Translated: CASSESDGSNQPQHF.

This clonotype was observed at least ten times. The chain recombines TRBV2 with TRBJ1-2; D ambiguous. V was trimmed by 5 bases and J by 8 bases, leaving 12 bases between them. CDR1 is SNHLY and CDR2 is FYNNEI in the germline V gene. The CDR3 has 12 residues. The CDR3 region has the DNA TGTGCCAGCAGTCTTACAGTAAGGGGCTACACCTTC. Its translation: CASSLTVRGYTF.